These 30 T cell receptor beta chains were all obtained from the same sample, sequenced in a study of shared clonotypes between healthy human individuals. Sequencing was performed with immunoSEQ multiplex PCR; in TCRdb, only in-frame clones are kept and a portion is missing. The profile shows 2 million to 3 million clones, more than 90% of them singletons. The sample consisted of naive CD4+ T cells sorted from blood. As for subset: CD45RA+ positively selected. All receptors come from a man in his late teens or twenties in good health.

This chain uses TRBV28 with TRBJ1-3, with D tentatively TRBD1 (6 bases). Per germline, CDR1 MDHEN and CDR2 SYDVKM. CDR3 length: 16 amino acids. Trimming shortened V by 5 bases and J by 0 bases, and 14 bases separated the two germline ends. The CDR3 protein is CASSPYQTGSGNTIYF. DNA of the CDR3: TGTGCCAGCAGTCCATACCAGACAGGCTCTGGAAACACCATATATTTT.

CDR3 amino acids: CASSSTLRAENYNEQFF. DNA for the CDR3: TGCGCCAGCAGCTCTACCCTGCGGGCAGAGAACTACAATGAGCAGTTCTTC. The chain has TRBV5-1 and TRBJ2-1, with D perhaps TRBD2 (5 bases). Trimming shortened V by 3 bases and J by 3 bases, and 19 bases separated the two germline ends. In germline, CDR1 is SGHRS, CDR2 YFSETQ. This CDR3 has 17 amino acids.

V and J are TRBV7-8 and TRBJ2-1, with TRBD2 matching 16 bases. This CDR3 has 18 amino acids. Trimming took 6 bases from V and 9 from J; bases not matched to a gene: 14. Germline CDR1 SGHVS, CDR2 FQNEAQ. Here the CDR3 DNA reads TGTGCCAGCAGGATATCTCCGGGACTAGCGGGAGGGCCTGCTGAGCAGTTCTTC. This codes for CASRISPGLAGGPAEQFF. The complete variable domain, with remaining parts taken from reference TRBV7-8 and TRBJ2-1, reads GAGVSQSPRYKVAKRGQDVALRCDPISGHVSLFWYQQALGQGPEFLTYFQNEAQLDKSGLPSDRFFAERPEGSVSTLKIQRTQQEDSAVYLCASRISPGLAGGPAEQFFGPGTRLTVL.

This clone occurred once. The same CDR3 arises from other DNA sequences in this sample as well. The rearrangement links TRBV7-8 to TRBJ1-1; D call uncertain. Trimming removed 5 bases at V and 8 bases at J, with 9 bases between. Germline V lookup: CDR1 SGHVS, CDR2 FQNEAQ. The CDR3 has 11 amino acids. The CDR3, as DNA: TGTGCCAGCAGCCCGGACCGGGAAGCTTTCTTT. Translated, it gives CASSPDREAFF.

As concerns this clone: Other DNA sequences in the sample encode the same CDR3. The chain employs TRBV27 and TRBJ1-1, with D hard to call. V was cut by 0 bases and J by 4 bases, with 6 bases left in between. Germline V gene data show CDR1 as MNHEY and CDR2 as SMNVEV (reference sequence). The CDR3 is 13 amino acids. In DNA, the CDR3 is TGTGCCAGCAGTTTATCAGGTTTCACTGAAGCTTTCTTT. Its translation: CASSLSGFTEAFF.

This chain uses TRBV6-1 with TRBJ1-1; the D gene is possibly TRBD1 (5 bases). V shed 7 bases and J shed 5 bases, with 14 bases lying between them. The V gene's germline CDR1 is MNHNS and CDR2 SASEGT. There are 13 residues in the CDR3. CDR3 in amino acids: CASNWGGGTEAFF. The CDR3 DNA reads TGTGCCAGCAATTGGGGCGGGGGAACTGAAGCTTTCTTT.

The genes are TRBV1 and TRBJ2-3. TRBV1 is recorded as a pseudogene. This CDR3 has 17 amino acids. This CDR3 is CTSSQDLNGGPEYTQYF. DNA of the CDR3: TGCACCAGCAGCCAAGATCTAAACGGGGGCCCGGAATATACGCAGTATTTT.

V gene TRBV10-3 combines with J gene TRBJ2-5; the D gene is possibly TRBD1 (7 bases). The CDR3 runs to 14 residues. Germline loops: CDR1 ENHRY, CDR2 SYGVKD. Trimming removed 8 bases at V and 0 bases at J, with 13 bases between. The CDR3 DNA reads TGTGCCATCGGGCAGGGGGGAAACCAAGAGACCCAGTACTTC. It encodes CAIGQGGNQETQYF.

Worth noting for this clone: Additional DNA sequences in this sample encode the identical CDR3. This chain uses TRBV5-1 with TRBJ2-7; TRBD1 agrees at 7 bases. The ends lost 0 bases at V and 3 bases at J; junction bases unmatched: 3. The CDR3 covers 14 residues. The germline gives CDR1 SGHRS, CDR2 YFSETQ. The CDR3: CASSLGQGDYEQYF. The CDR3 region has the DNA TGCGCCAGCAGCTTGGGGCAGGGGGACTACGAGCAGTACTTC.

V is TRBV7-9 and J is TRBJ2-1, with 10 nucleotides matching TRBD2. CDR3 length equals 18 residues. Germline V gene lookup returns CDR1 SEHNR and CDR2 FQNEAQ (reference sequence). V shed 1 base, J shed 3 bases, and the junction held 9 bases outside the gene matches. In DNA form, the CDR3 reads TGTGCCAGCAGCTTAGGGACGCTAGCGGGAGATAGCTACAATGAGCAGTTCTTC. Translating it yields CASSLGTLAGDSYNEQFF. The whole variable domain, filled in from reference TRBV7-9 and TRBJ2-1, reads DTGVSQNPRHKITKRGQNVTFRCDPISEHNRLYWYRQTLGQGPEFLTYFQNEAQLEKSRLLSDRFSAERPKGSFSTLEIQRTEQGDSAMYLCASSLGTLAGDSYNEQFFGPGTRLTVL.

V usage is TRBV5-3 and J usage is TRBJ1-3; TRBD1 aligns across 7 bases. TRBV5-3 is an ORF; its function is uncertain. The CDR3 spans 16 residues. Trimming cost V 0 bases and J 4 bases; bases outside gene matches: 7. The CDR3 nucleotides are TGTGCCAGAAGCTTGGAGGGGGCGCATTTGGGAAACACCATATATTTT. Its translation: CARSLEGAHLGNTIYF.

The chain recombines TRBV6-1 with TRBJ1-6; D not certain. The germline gives CDR1 MNHNS, CDR2 SASEGT. Trimming removed 1 base at V and 6 bases at J, with 7 bases between. This CDR3 region has 14 residues. The CDR3 DNA follows: TGTGCCAGCAGTGAAGGCGGCACTAATTCACCCCTCCACTTT. Residues: CASSEGGTNSPLHF.

V and J are TRBV14 and TRBJ1-2, with D possibly matching TRBD1 (6 bases). From germline, CDR1 is SGHDN and CDR2 FVKESK. V was pared by 2 bases and J by 4 bases, with 11 bases between. This CDR3 is 14 amino acids long. CDR3 nucleotides: TGTGCCAGCAGCCAACTACCGACAGGCTATGGCTACACCTTC. Translation: CASSQLPTGYGYTF.

The chain is built from TRBV6-5 and TRBJ2-5, with D possibly TRBD1 on 6 matching bases. The germline V gene has CDR1 MNHEY and CDR2 SVGAGI. V shed 4 bases and J shed 1 base, with 10 bases lying between them. The CDR3 spans 14 residues. CDR3 region: CASSSTGPQETQYF. CDR3 nucleotides: TGTGCCAGCAGTTCGACAGGACCCCAAGAGACCCAGTACTTC.

This chain connects TRBV10-3 to TRBJ1-4, with 9 bases fitting TRBD1. V was pared by 0 bases and J by 4 bases, with 6 bases of the junction left unmatched. CDR3 length: 17 residues. Germline-derived CDR1 and CDR2 are ENHRY and SYGVKD. The DNA for the CDR3 is TGTGCCATCAGTGAGTCGGGACAGGGAGGGGATAATGAAAAACTGTTTTTT. This gives the protein CAISESGQGGDNEKLFF.

The chain recombines TRBV27 with TRBJ2-3; TRBD2 agrees at 12 bases. The CDR3 spans 15 residues. CDR1 MNHEY and CDR2 SMNVEV come from the germline V gene (reference sequence). After removal of 5 bases from V and 6 bases from J, the junction contained 6 bases not matched to a gene. The CDR3 protein is CASSIGLAGPDTQYF. CDR3 nucleotides: TGTGCCAGCAGTATTGGACTAGCGGGACCGGATACGCAGTATTTT.

The chain uses TRBV10-1 and TRBJ1-4, with a tentative D call TRBD1 (5 bases). Per the germline V gene, CDR1 is WNHNN and CDR2 is SYGVQD (reference sequence). CDR3 length: 14 residues. V lost 6 bases, J lost 7 bases, and 15 bases lay in between. This chain's CDR3 is CASSPTGRGEKLFF. CDR3 nucleotide sequence: TGCGCCAGCAGCCCGACGGGAAGGGGTGAAAAACTGTTTTTT.

The gene calls are TRBV5-4 and TRBJ2-5; 10 nucleotides agree with TRBD1. The germline gives CDR1 SGHNT, CDR2 YYREEE (reference sequence). Trimming at V came to 3 bases and at J to 3 bases, leaving 5 bases not matched to a gene. CDR3 length: 15 residues. The CDR3 region has the DNA TGTGCCAGCAGCTCCACCGGGACAGGGGAAGAGACCCAGTACTTC. Translation: CASSSTGTGEETQYF.

The chain links TRBV4-1 to TRBJ1-4; D remains ambiguous. V lost 4 bases to trimming and J lost 3 bases, with 12 bases between them. CDR1 and CDR2 from the germline V gene are MGHRA and YSYEKL. The CDR3 is 15 residues long. The CDR3 DNA reads as TGCGCCAGCAGCCTGCGTGAGGGAGCTAATGAAAAACTGTTTTTT. As protein: CASSLREGANEKLFF.

This chain joins TRBV7-2 and TRBJ2-7; a possible D gene is TRBD2 (6 bases). Trimming took off 1 base at V and 3 bases at J, with 13 bases between the two ends. The CDR3 spans 15 residues. Per the germline V gene, CDR1 is SGHTA and CDR2 is FQGNSA. The CDR3 DNA is TGTGCCAGCAGCTTAGTTGAGGGAGGTCTCTACGAGCAGTACTTC. Protein product: CASSLVEGGLYEQYF.

The chain recombines TRBV18 with TRBJ1-2, with D unresolved. The CDR3 runs 13 residues. Trimming left V 3 bases short and J 1 base short, with 6 bases between. Germline values: CDR1 KGHSH, CDR2 LQKENI. The CDR3 spells CASSPDDNYGYTF. The CDR3 bases are TGTGCCAGCTCACCGGACGATAACTATGGCTACACCTTC.

The chain joins TRBV7-3 to TRBJ1-2; 9 bases are a match to TRBD1. V shed 5 bases, J shed 5 bases, and the junction held 3 bases outside the gene matches. CDR1 is SGHTA and CDR2 is FQGTGA in the germline V gene. This CDR3 contains 13 residues. Written as DNA, the CDR3 is TGTGCCAGCAGCGACGACAGGGGGTATGGCTACACCTTC. Its translation: CASSDDRGYGYTF.

The chain has TRBV6-1 and TRBJ1-5; D is perhaps TRBD1 (5 bases). CDR3 size: 16 residues. V was shortened by 0 bases and J by 4 bases, with 13 bases between the two germline ends. Looked up from germline, CDR1 is MNHNS and CDR2 is SASEGT. Here the CDR3 DNA reads TGTGCCAGCAGTGAAGCAACAACAGGCAGGAATCAGCCCCAGCATTTT. Its translation is CASSEATTGRNQPQHF.

V is TRBV18 and J is TRBJ2-2; the D is unclear. CDR1 is KGHSH, CDR2 LQKENI, per germline. The CDR3 has 13 residues. V dropped 2 bases and J dropped 6 bases, with 7 bases sitting between them. For the CDR3, the DNA is TGTGCCAGCTCACCAGACGAATCCGGGGAGCTGTTTTTT. This codes for CASSPDESGELFF.

V usage is TRBV7-2 and J usage is TRBJ2-2; 9 positions agree with TRBD1. This CDR3 contains 15 residues. V gave up 8 bases and J gave up 6 bases; unmatched junction bases: 10. Germline V lookup: CDR1 SGHTA, CDR2 FQGNSA. Here the CDR3 DNA reads TGTGCCAGCGGAAACCGGGACAGGGTTGCCGGGGAGCTGTTTTTT. Translating gives CASGNRDRVAGELFF.

The rearrangement uses TRBV6-4 and TRBJ2-3, with D possibly being TRBD2 (6 bases). The CDR3 contains 16 residues. V shed 7 bases and J shed 4 bases, with 21 bases lying between them. Germline V gives CDR1 MRHNA, CDR2 SNTAGT. The CDR3 coding sequence is TGTGCCAGCACGAGTCGGCTAGCGAGTTTCCCAGATACGCAGTATTTT. Encoded protein: CASTSRLASFPDTQYF.

The gene calls are TRBV18 and TRBJ2-7; tentative D call: TRBD1 (6 bases). CDR1 and CDR2 (germline): KGHSH, LQKENI. CDR3 length: 13 residues. V was clipped by 6 bases and J by 4 bases, with 13 bases between them. The CDR3 region has the DNA TGTGCCAGCTCGCCCTACAGGGATTACGAGCAGTACTTC. It specifies CASSPYRDYEQYF.

The chain is built from TRBV30 and TRBJ1-3; 7 bases match TRBD1. In germline, CDR1 is GTSNPN, CDR2 SVGIG (reference sequence). This CDR3 has 14 residues. With V trimmed by 4 bases and J by 1 base, 4 bases remained unmatched. The CDR3 DNA is TGTGCCTGGAAGGGACAGACTTCTGGAAACACCATATATTTT. Its protein is CAWKGQTSGNTIYF.

The chain is built from TRBV30 and TRBJ1-5, with D unclear. Germline CDR1 reads GTSNPN; CDR2 reads SVGIG (reference sequence). The ends were cut back, 1 base at V and 6 bases at J, with 16 bases in the middle. The CDR3 sequence is 15 residues long. CDR3 nucleotides: TGTGCCTGGAGTGGAGAGACATACGTTAGTCAGCCCCAGCATTTT. As protein: CAWSGETYVSQPQHF.

The V call is TRBV29-1, the J call TRBJ2-3; D possibly uses TRBD1 or TRBD2 (5 bases each). The CDR3 is made up of 14 amino acids. Germline values: CDR1 SQVTM, CDR2 ANQGSEA. With 6 bases removed from V and 0 bases from J, the gap between germline ends came to 13 bases. DNA of the CDR3: TGCAGCGTAATGACAGCGGCTAGCACAGATACGCAGTATTTT. It translates to CSVMTAASTDTQYF.